The clone carrying this TCR beta chain appeared a few times. Method: immunoSEQ multiplex PCR; TCRdb's copy keeps in-frame clones and lacks some. The data hold 60,000 or so clones, with roughly 93% observed a single time. This sample stems from a study of blood T cell repertoires in COVID-19. As for the study in general: The United States, Italy and Spain supplied acute and convalescent COVID-19 samples.

CDR1 and CDR2 (germline): SGHDT, YYEEEE. This CDR3 has 16 amino acids. J lost 7 bases, V lost 3 bases, and 13 bases had no gene match. Source material: peripheral blood. The clonotype originates from a human donor in a cohort sampled during active COVID-19. The chain joins TRBV5-6 to TRBJ2-3, with TRBD2 identical over 8 bases. The CDR3 sequence: CASSSYASGPPYTQYF. For the CDR3, the DNA is TGTGCCAGCAGCTCTTATGCTAGCGGGCCGCCCTATACGCAGTATTTT.